The 10 T cell receptor beta chains below were found in one sample sequenced in a study of blood T cell repertoires in COVID-19. Data came from immunoSEQ multiplex PCR; TCRdb stores just in-frame clones and leaves some out. Counted here are around 300,000 clones, roughly nine tenths occurring once; the ten biggest clones make up about 1.7%. Sequenced sample: PBMCs or T cells enriched from blood (not recorded which). These receptors all come from a woman in her forties who had recovered from COVID-19.

This clone was detected once. The rearrangement uses TRBV6-5 and TRBJ2-1, with 7 bases fitting TRBD2. Unmatched junction bases numbered 4, after V lost 2 bases and J lost 6 bases. The CDR3 is made up of 14 amino acids. CDR1 MNHEY and CDR2 SVGAGI come from the germline V gene. In DNA, the CDR3 is TGTGCCAGCAGTTACGTGGGAGGGATCAATGAGCAGTTCTTC. Its protein product is CASSYVGGINEQFF.

The J gene is TRBJ1-6, the V gene TRBV7-8, with 10 nucleotides matching TRBD1. The CDR3 is 22 amino acids. J gave up 2 bases and V 5 bases, and 21 bases lay outside the gene matches. CDR1 SGHVS and CDR2 FQNEAQ come from the germline V gene. The CDR3 region is CASSPSWLATGGKRTYNSPLHF. The CDR3 nucleotides are TGTGCCAGCAGCCCATCCTGGTTGGCGACAGGGGGCAAGAGGACCTATAATTCACCCCTCCACTTT. The whole variable domain, filled in from reference TRBV7-8 and TRBJ1-6, reads GAGVSQSPRYKVAKRGQDVALRCDPISGHVSLFWYQQALGQGPEFLTYFQNEAQLDKSGLPSDRFFAERPEGSVSTLKIQRTQQEDSAVYLCASSPSWLATGGKRTYNSPLHFGNGTRLTVT.

The rearrangement uses TRBV21-1 and TRBJ1-1; the D call TRBD1 from the table was never checked on the DNA. TRBV21-1 is annotated as a pseudogene. The CDR3 is made up of 14 amino acids. CDR3 nucleotide sequence: TGTGCCATAGGACAGGGCCATATGAACACTGAAGCTTTCTTT. It is translated as CAIGQGHMNTEAFF.

This chain joins TRBV5-1 and TRBJ2-1; 9 bases agree with TRBD2. CDR1 and CDR2 from the germline V gene are SGHRS and YFSETQ. The V gene end was trimmed by 3 bases and the J gene end by 8 bases; junction bases not matched to a gene: 9. The CDR3 length is 15 residues. The CDR3 sequence: CASSSLAGFAYEQFF. CDR3 sequence (DNA): TGCGCCAGCAGCTCCCTAGCGGGGTTTGCCTATGAGCAGTTCTTC.

In regard to this clone: Its ends do not fully match the called genes, so a read error is possible. V is TRBV2 and J is TRBJ1-1, with D perhaps TRBD1 (5 bases). Germline lookup yields CDR1 SNHLY and CDR2 FYNNEI. The CDR3 has 12 residues. CDR3 residues: CQGAQANTEAFF. CDR3 DNA sequence: TGCCAAGGGGCTCAGGCCAACACTGAAGCTTTCTTT.

This CDR3 reads CATSRQQSSSAFF. CDR3 sequence (DNA): TGTGCCACCAGCAGACAACAGAGTTCTTCGGCTTTCTTT. V gene TRBV15 combines with J gene TRBJ1-1; D not resolved. Trimming stripped 2 bases from V and 11 bases from J, with 15 bases between. The length of the CDR3 is 13 residues. Germline V gene lookup returns CDR1 LNHNV and CDR2 YYDKDF (reference sequence).

This chain uses TRBV7-2 with TRBJ1-6; 7 positions match TRBD1. This CDR3 has 15 amino acids. The trim removed 4 bases at V and 9 bases at J, leaving 9 bases unmatched. Germline loops: CDR1 SGHTA, CDR2 FQGNSA. The CDR3 nucleotides read TGTGCCAGCAGCTCTCCGGGACAGCTTGGTTCACCCCTCCACTTT. It yields the protein CASSSPGQLGSPLHF. The complete variable domain, with remaining parts taken from reference TRBV7-2 and TRBJ1-6, reads GAGVSQSPSNKVTEKGKDVELRCDPISGHTALYWYRQSLGQGLEFLIYFQGNSAPDKSGLPSDRFSAERTGGSVSTLTIQRTQQEDSAVYLCASSSPGQLGSPLHFGNGTRLTVT.

V usage is TRBV18 and J usage is TRBJ1-3, with 7 nucleotides matching TRBD1. Trimming at V came to 6 bases and at J to 2 bases, leaving 10 bases not matched to a gene. CDR3 size: 16 residues. In germline, CDR1 is KGHSH, CDR2 LQKENI. CDR3 protein: CASSPRDRAAGNTIYF. CDR3 in DNA: TGTGCCAGCTCCCCCCGCGACAGGGCAGCTGGAAACACCATATATTTT.

V and J are TRBV7-3 and TRBJ1-2, with D perhaps matching TRBD1 (5 bases). CDR1 and CDR2 from the germline V gene are SGHTA and FQGTGA. The CDR3 is made up of 14 amino acids. Trimming removed 0 bases from V and 8 bases from J, with 13 bases in between. This CDR3 reads CASSLTPQGEGYTF. Here the CDR3 DNA reads TGTGCCAGCAGCTTAACCCCCCAGGGTGAGGGCTACACCTTC.

V gene TRBV19 combines with J gene TRBJ1-1; D possibly corresponds to TRBD1 (6 bases). Between the trimmed V and J ends, which lost 10 bases and 0 bases, there was a span of 18 bases. CDR3 length: 15 amino acids. The V gene's germline CDR1 is LNHDA and CDR2 SQIVND (reference sequence). This CDR3 is CATVRGGSLNTEAFF. CDR3 nucleotides: TGTGCCACCGTTAGGGGGGGGTCTCTGAACACTGAAGCTTTCTTT.